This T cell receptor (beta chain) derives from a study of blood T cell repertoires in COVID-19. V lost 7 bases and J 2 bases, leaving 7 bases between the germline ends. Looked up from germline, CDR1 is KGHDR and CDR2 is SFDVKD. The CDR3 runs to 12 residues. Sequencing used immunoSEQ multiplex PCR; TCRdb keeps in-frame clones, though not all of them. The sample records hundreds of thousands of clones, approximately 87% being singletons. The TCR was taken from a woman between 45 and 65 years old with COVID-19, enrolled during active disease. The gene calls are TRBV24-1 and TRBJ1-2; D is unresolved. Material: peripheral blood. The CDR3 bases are TGTGCCACCAGGGCCCCCAACTATGGCTACACCTTC. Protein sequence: CATRAPNYGYTF.